This T cell receptor beta chain was captured by sequencing in a study of cytomegalovirus exposure and HLA in healthy donors. Study-wide points: Associated with cytomegalovirus, according to the listing, were around 170 TCR beta chains. Three chains linked to CMV were shown in vitro to be specific for CMV antigens. A later analysis found first-cohort TCR clusters tended to co-occur in the 95 to 150 validation repertoires.

The repertoire was sequenced with immunoSEQ multiplex PCR; TCRdb's copy has only in-frame clones and lacks some. The table has roughly 120,000 clones, roughly 91% seen once. V was pared by 4 bases and J by 6 bases, with 18 bases between. The germline gives CDR1 LGHNA, CDR2 YNFKEQ. The CDR3 length is 16 residues. Comments on this clone: Its target is not known.

The TCR originated in a man aged 25-45 years in good health and CMV-seronegative. V is TRBV4-2 and J is TRBJ1-4; D uncertain. Specimen: PBMCs. The CDR3 DNA is TGTGCCAGCAGCCGCCCCGGCGGGGATAAGGATGAAAAACTGTTTTTT. Its protein product is CASSRPGGDKDEKLFF.